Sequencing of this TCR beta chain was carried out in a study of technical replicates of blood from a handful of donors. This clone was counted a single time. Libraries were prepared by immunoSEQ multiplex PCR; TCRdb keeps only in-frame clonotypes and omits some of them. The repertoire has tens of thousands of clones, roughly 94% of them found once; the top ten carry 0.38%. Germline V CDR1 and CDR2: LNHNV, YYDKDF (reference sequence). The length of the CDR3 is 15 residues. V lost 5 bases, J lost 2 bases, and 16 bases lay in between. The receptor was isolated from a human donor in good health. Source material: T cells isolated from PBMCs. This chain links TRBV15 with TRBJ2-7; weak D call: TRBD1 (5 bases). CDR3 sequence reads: CATSSGPLEAYEQYF. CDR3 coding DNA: TGTGCCACCAGCTCAGGGCCCCTCGAGGCCTACGAGCAGTACTTC. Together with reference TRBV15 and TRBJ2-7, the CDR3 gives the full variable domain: DAMVIQNPRYQVTQFGKPVTLSCSQTLNHNVMYWYQQKSSQAPKLLFHYYDKDFNNEADTPDNFQSRRPNTSFCFLDIRSPGLGDTAMYLCATSSGPLEAYEQYFGPGTRLTVT.